These 6 T cell receptor beta chains were all obtained from the same sample, sequenced in a study of tumor-infiltrating lymphocytes in localized non-small cell lung cancer. Profiled with immunoSEQ multiplex PCR; TCRdb holds only in-frame clones, not every one. The table lists some 9,900 clones, approximately 76% of them singletons. The sample taken for sequencing was uninvolved lung tissue not adjacent to the tumor. Receptors were obtained from a human donor with non-small cell lung cancer.

The V and J genes are TRBV7-8 and TRBJ1-6; a possible D gene is TRBD1 (6 bases). V lost 5 bases and J 10 bases, leaving 15 bases between the germline ends. This CDR3 comprises 14 residues. Germline CDR1 SGHVS, CDR2 FQNEAQ. The CDR3 DNA is TGTGCCAGCAGCAGCCGTCGGGGGCCCTCACCCCTCCACTTT. It translates to CASSSRRGPSPLHF.

This sequence joins TRBV5-6 and TRBJ1-1; D is undetermined. This CDR3 region has 13 residues. CDR1 SGHDT and CDR2 YYEEEE come from the germline V gene. Between the trimmed V and J ends, which lost 4 bases and 0 bases, there was a span of 7 bases. The CDR3 DNA follows: TGTGCCAGCAGCCTACCCATGAACACTGAAGCTTTCTTT. As protein: CASSLPMNTEAFF.

The rearrangement links TRBV7-3 to TRBJ2-2, with TRBD1 as a possible D gene (5 bases). Germline CDR1 reads SGHTA; CDR2 reads FQGTGA. This CDR3 is built from 14 residues. Between the trimmed V and J ends, which lost 5 bases and 6 bases, there was a span of 13 bases. Here the CDR3 DNA reads TGTGCCAGCAGCCTAGGGGTAGTTCCCGGGGAGCTGTTTTTT. As protein: CASSLGVVPGELFF. The full variable domain, with the rest looked up from reference TRBV7-3 and TRBJ2-2, is GAGVSQTPSNKVTEKGKYVELRCDPISGHTALYWYRQSLGQGPEFLIYFQGTGAADDSGLPNDRFFAVRPEGSVSTLKIQRTERGDSAVYLCASSLGVVPGELFFGEGSRLTVL.

The chain carries TRBV9 and TRBJ2-7; D is undetermined. This CDR3 is 14 amino acids long. V shed 4 bases and J shed 3 bases, with 14 bases lying between them. Germline-derived CDR1 and CDR2 are SGDLS and YYNGEE. CDR3 loop: CASSPSSTHYEQYF. Here the CDR3 DNA reads TGTGCCAGCAGCCCAAGTAGCACCCACTACGAGCAGTACTTC.

This chain connects TRBV6-5 to TRBJ2-7; 7 bases agree with TRBD1. Germline V gives CDR1 MNHEY, CDR2 SVGAGI. V trimming: 6 bases; J trimming: 2 bases; junction bases outside the gene matches: 10. The CDR3 extends over 15 amino acids. CDR3 nucleotide sequence: TGTGCCAGCAGCAATCGTCTACAGGGGACCTACGAGCAGTACTTC. Protein sequence: CASSNRLQGTYEQYF.

The chain combines TRBV5-1 with TRBJ2-1, with 12 bases matching TRBD2. Germline trimming cut 4 bases from V and 5 bases from J; bases unmatched to any gene: 13. This CDR3 region has 18 residues. Germline loops: CDR1 SGHRS, CDR2 YFSETQ. CDR3 loop: CASSIRTSGAQLHNEQFF. For the CDR3, the DNA is TGCGCCAGCAGCATCCGGACTAGCGGGGCCCAACTACACAATGAGCAGTTCTTC.